This TCR beta chain is drawn from a study of T cells in localized non-small cell lung cancer (dated by TCRdb to the early 2020s). Broadly, across the study: The study analyzed T cell repertoires of roughly 220 early-stage NSCLC patients, comparing tumors and uninvolved tumor-adjacent lungs. The cohort consisted of approximately 240 treatment-naive NSCLC patients whose localized lung tumors had been resected. A mean age of 66.3 years was recorded for the NSCLC patients, of whom around 140 were male and some 99 were female.

Study-level results and caveats: Higher blood T cell density associated with longer overall survival, while higher adjacent-lung clonality associated with shorter survival. Multi-region tumor sequencing was not performed, so intratumor heterogeneity could not be excluded. A median of 57 of the top 100 tumor clones turned up in the paired uninvolved adjacent lung, and 25 to 30 of those clones also ranked among the top 100 of that same adjacent lung. The highest T cell clonality was observed in uninvolved tumor-adjacent lung, where clonality exceeded that of tumor, suggesting that antigenic responses were more focused in uninvolved tumor-adjacent lung. Because the study design was exploratory, TCR variables were selected using unadjusted p-values without false-discovery rate correction.

Notes on this clone: Its antigen specificity is not known. No base quality values were provided; no much bigger clone lies one nucleotide off.

At diagnosis, peripheral blood, uninvolved tumor-adjacent lung and tumor were collected and were preserved as a mix of fresh-frozen and FFPE material. For TCR repertoire profiling, blood samples were analyzed in the form of peripheral blood mononuclear cells. TCR beta CDR3 regions were sequenced from DNA using the immunoSEQ Assay. From the authors' description of their analysis: To compute T cell density, TCR beta template counts were normalized to usable DNA, which was estimated by amplifying housekeeping genes. The preseqR package was used to estimate richness by extrapolating to 400,000 templates for PBMC samples and to 120,000 templates for tissue samples. Clonality was calculated as one minus Pielou's evenness. Tissue-enriched TCRs were identified through differential abundance testing performed on productive amino-acid clonotypes, with a minimum total count of 5 and an alpha of 0.1. The Jaccard Index and the Morisita Overlap Index were used to quantify repertoire overlap between compartments. GLIPH grouped TCR beta CDR3s together with public tetramer-defined viral CDR3s, and a viral motif had to include at least three viral sequences and also show V-gene enrichment. TCRdb took over this immuneACCESS table, retaining in-frame rearrangements with V and J assigned. Such tables are incomplete; in checked studies, under half of the missing clones stem from an unresolved V gene, and the remainder is unexplained. V, J and clone size were drawn from that table, and D and trimming were deduced from the DNA. The sample has 53,000 or so clones on record, about 89% of them singletons. The ten most abundant clones make up less than 20% of the sample.

The CDR3, from cysteine to phenylalanine, totals 15 residues. The CDR3 DNA has 45 bases and is translated from base 1. The V end gives up 4 bases and the J end 8 bases, leaving 7 bases in the junction not matched to a gene. Reading the germline V gene gives CDR1 SGHVS and CDR2 FQNEAQ. The sample consisted of peripheral blood, taken before any cancer treatment. The sequence links TRBV7-8 to TRBJ1-4; 10 central nucleotides agree with TRBD1. The TCR sequence derives from a man aged 40-75 years with stage I lung adenocarcinoma. The CDR3 region has the sequence CASSSRQGAVEKLFF. The base sequence is TGTGCCAGCAGCTCTAGACAGGGGGCTGTAGAAAAACTGTTTTTT.